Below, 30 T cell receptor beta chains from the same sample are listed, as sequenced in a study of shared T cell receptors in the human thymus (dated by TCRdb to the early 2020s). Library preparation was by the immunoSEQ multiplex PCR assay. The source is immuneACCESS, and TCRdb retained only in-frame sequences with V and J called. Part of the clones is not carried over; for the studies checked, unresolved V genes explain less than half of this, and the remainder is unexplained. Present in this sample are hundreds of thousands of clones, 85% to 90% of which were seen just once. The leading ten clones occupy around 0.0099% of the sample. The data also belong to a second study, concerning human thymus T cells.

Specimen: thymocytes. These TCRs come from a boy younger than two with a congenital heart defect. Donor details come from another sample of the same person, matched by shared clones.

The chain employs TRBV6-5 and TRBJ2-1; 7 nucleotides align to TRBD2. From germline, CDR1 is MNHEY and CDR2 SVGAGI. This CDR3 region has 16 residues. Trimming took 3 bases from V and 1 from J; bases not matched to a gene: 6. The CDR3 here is CASSYDGRSSYNEQFF. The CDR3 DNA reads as TGTGCCAGCAGTTATGACGGGAGGTCTTCCTACAATGAGCAGTTCTTC.

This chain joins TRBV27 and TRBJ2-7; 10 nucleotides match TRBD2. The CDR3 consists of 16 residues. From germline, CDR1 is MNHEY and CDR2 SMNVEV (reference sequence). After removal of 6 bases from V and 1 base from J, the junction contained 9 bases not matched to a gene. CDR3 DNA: TGTGCCAGCAGGGCCGCGGGGACTAGCGTATCCTACGAGCAGTACTTC. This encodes CASRAAGTSVSYEQYF.

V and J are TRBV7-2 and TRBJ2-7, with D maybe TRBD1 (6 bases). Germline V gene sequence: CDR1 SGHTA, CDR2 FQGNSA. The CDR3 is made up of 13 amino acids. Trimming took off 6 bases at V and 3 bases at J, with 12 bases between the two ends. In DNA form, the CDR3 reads TGTGCCAGCAGACAGGGCCCCCTCTACGAGCAGTACTTC. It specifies CASRQGPLYEQYF.

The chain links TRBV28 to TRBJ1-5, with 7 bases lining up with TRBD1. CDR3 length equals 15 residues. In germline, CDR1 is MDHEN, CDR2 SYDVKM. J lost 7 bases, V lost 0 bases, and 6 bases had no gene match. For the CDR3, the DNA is TGTGCCAGCAGTTTATGCCCGACAGGGAAGCAGCCCCAGCATTTT. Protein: CASSLCPTGKQPQHF.

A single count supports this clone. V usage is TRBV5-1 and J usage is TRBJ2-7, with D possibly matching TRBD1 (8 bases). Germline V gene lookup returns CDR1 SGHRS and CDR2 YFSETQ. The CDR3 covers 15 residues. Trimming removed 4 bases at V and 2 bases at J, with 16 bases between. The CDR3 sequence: CASSLTGGGTYEQYF. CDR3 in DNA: TGCGCCAGCAGCCTTACAGGGGGGGGTACCTACGAGCAGTACTTC.

The chain's CDR3 is CASSLGGGGLATHEQYF. CDR3 in DNA: TGTGCCAGCAGCTTGGGCGGCGGGGGACTAGCCACCCACGAGCAGTACTTC. This rearrangement joins TRBV5-5 to TRBJ2-7; 9 positions agree with TRBD2. Germline lookup yields CDR1 SGHKS and CDR2 YYEKEE (reference sequence). The J segment lost 5 bases and the V segment lost 0 bases, leaving 12 bases of the junction unmatched. The CDR3 has 17 residues.

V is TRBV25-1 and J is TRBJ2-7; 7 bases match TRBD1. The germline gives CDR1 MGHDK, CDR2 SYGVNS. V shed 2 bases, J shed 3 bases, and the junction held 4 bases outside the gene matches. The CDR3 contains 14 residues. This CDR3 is CASSERDSCYEQYF. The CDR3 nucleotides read TGTGCCAGCAGTGAACGGGACAGTTGCTACGAGCAGTACTTC.

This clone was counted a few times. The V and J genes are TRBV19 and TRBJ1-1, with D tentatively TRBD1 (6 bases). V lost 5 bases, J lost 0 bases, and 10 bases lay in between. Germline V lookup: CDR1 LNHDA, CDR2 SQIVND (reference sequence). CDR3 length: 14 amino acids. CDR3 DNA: TGTGCCAGTAGTCTGGGACACCTGAACACTGAAGCTTTCTTT. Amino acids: CASSLGHLNTEAFF.

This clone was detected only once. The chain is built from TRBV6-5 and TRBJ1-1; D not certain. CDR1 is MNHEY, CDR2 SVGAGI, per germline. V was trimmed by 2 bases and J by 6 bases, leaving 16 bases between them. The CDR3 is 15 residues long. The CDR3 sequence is CASSYGERGLSEAFF. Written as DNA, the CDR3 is TGTGCCAGCAGTTACGGTGAGCGAGGATTGTCTGAAGCTTTCTTT.

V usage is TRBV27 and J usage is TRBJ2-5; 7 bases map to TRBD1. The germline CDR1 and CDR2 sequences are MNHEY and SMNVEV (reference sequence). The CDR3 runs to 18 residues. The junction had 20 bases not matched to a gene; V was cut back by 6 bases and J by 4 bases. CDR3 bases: TGTGCCAGCAGGGGAAAGACAGGGCCAAAGTATTCCCGAGAGACCCAGTACTTC. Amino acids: CASRGKTGPKYSRETQYF.

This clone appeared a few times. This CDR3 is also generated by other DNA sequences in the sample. The CDR3 sequence is CASTARLAGYEQYF. The CDR3 bases are TGTGCCAGCACGGCGCGACTAGCGGGGTACGAGCAGTACTTC. The V and J genes are TRBV2 and TRBJ2-7; 11 nucleotides agree with TRBD2. The length of the CDR3 is 14 residues. Germline loops: CDR1 SNHLY, CDR2 FYNNEI. The J segment lost 4 bases and the V segment lost 7 bases, leaving 6 bases of the junction unmatched.

For the CDR3, the DNA is TGTGCCACCAGCCTCCCCTCCTACAATGAGCAGTTCTTC. The encoded protein is CATSLPSYNEQFF. The chain couples TRBV15 to TRBJ2-1, with D hard to call. Germline assignment: CDR1 LNHNV and CDR2 YYDKDF (reference sequence). Trimming removed 5 bases at V and 0 bases at J, with 5 bases between. The CDR3 runs to 13 residues.

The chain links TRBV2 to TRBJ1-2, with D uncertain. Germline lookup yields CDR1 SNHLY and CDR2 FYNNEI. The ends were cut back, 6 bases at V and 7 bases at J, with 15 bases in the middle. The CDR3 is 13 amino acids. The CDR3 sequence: CASSPREAAGYTF. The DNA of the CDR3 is TGTGCCAGCAGCCCTAGGGAGGCTGCTGGCTACACCTTC. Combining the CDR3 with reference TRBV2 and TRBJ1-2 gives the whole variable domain EPEVTQTPSHQVTQMGQEVILRCVPISNHLYFYWYRQILGQKVEFLVSFYNNEISEKSEIFDDQFSVERPDGSNFTLKIRSTKLEDSAMYFCASSPREAAGYTFGSGTRLTVV.

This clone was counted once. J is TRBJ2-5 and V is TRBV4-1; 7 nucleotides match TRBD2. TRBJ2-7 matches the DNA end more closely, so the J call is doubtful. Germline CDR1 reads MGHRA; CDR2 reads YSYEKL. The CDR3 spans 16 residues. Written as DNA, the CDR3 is TGCGCCAGCAGCCAGGTTACTAGCGCCCTCTCCTACGAGCAGTACTTC. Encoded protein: CASSQVTSALSYEQYF.

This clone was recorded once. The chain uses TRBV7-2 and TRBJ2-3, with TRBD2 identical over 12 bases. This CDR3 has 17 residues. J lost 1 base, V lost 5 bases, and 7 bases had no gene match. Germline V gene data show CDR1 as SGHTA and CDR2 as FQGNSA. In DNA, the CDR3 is TGTGCCAGCAGCCTCCCCTGGACTAGCGGGGGCACAGATACGCAGTATTTT. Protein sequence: CASSLPWTSGGTDTQYF.

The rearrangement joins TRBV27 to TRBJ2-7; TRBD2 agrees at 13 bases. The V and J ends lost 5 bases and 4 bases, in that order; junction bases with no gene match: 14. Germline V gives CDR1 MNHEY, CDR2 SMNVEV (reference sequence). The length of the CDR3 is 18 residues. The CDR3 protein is CASSAPGTSGTKGYEQYF. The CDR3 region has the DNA TGTGCCAGCAGTGCCCCCGGGACTAGCGGGACCAAAGGGTACGAGCAGTACTTC.

The CDR3 nucleotides read TGTGCCAGCAGTGCCCCCCCACAGGGATCCTATGGCTACACCTTC. This translates into CASSAPPQGSYGYTF. The J gene is TRBJ1-2, the V gene TRBV6-1; D might be TRBD1 (6 bases). Trimming stripped 4 bases from V and 4 bases from J, with 16 bases between. Germline values: CDR1 MNHNS, CDR2 SASEGT. The CDR3 spans 15 residues.

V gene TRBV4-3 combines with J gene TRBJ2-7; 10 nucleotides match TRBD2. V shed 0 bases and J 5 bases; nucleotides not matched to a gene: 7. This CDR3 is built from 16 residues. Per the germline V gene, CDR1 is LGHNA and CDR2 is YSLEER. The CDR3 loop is CASSQELASGRHEQYF. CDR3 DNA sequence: TGCGCCAGCAGCCAAGAATTAGCTAGCGGGAGACACGAGCAGTACTTC.

The CDR3 is CASSQSGGQGGTYEQYF. DNA of the CDR3: TGCGCCAGCAGTCAATCGGGGGGACAGGGCGGTACCTACGAGCAGTACTTC. This chain joins TRBV23-1 and TRBJ2-7; the match to TRBD1 covers 9 bases. TRBV23-1 is identified as an open reading frame with a role that is uncertain. Trimming cost V 0 bases and J 2 bases; bases outside gene matches: 8. The CDR3 has 17 amino acids.

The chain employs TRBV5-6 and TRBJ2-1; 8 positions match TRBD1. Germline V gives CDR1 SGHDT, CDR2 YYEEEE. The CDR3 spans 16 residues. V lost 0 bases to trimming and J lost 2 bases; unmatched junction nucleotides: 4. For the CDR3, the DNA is TGTGCCAGCAGCTTGGTCCGGGACAGGCCCTACAATGAGCAGTTCTTC. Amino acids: CASSLVRDRPYNEQFF.

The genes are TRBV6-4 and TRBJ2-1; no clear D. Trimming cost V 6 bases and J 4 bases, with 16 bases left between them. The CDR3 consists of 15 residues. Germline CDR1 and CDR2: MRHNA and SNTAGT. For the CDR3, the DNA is TGTGCCAGCAGGCCGACTGCGCACCGATACAATGAGCAGTTCTTC. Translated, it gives CASRPTAHRYNEQFF.

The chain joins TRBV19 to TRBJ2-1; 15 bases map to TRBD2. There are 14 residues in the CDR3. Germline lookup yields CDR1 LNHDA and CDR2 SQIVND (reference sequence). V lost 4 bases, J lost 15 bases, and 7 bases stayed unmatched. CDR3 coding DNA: TGTGCCAGTAGTACGATGGGACTAGCGGGAGGACTGTTCTTC. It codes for CASSTMGLAGGLFF.

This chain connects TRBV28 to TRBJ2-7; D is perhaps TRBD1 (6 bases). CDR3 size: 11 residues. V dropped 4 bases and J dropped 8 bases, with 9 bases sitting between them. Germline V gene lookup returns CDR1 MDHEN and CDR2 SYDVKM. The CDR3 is CASSSTGKQYF. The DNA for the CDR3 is TGTGCCAGCAGTTCCACAGGGAAGCAGTACTTC.

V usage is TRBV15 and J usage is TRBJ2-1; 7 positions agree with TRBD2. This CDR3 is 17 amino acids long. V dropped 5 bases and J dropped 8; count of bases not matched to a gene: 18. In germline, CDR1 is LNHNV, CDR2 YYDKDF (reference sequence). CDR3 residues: CATSATPPREVGDEQFF. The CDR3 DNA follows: TGTGCCACCAGCGCCACCCCCCCCCGGGAGGTTGGCGATGAGCAGTTCTTC.

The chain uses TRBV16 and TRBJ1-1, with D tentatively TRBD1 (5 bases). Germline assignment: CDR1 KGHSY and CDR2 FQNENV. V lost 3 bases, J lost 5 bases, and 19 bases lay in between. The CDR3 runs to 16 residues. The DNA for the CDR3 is TGTGCCAGCAGCCAGGCGAAGGCGCGGGGGGGGACTGAAGCTTTCTTT. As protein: CASSQAKARGGTEAFF.

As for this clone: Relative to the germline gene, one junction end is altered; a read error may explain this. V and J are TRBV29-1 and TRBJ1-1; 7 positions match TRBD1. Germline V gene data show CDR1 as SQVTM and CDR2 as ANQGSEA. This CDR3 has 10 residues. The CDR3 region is CSAHDREVFF. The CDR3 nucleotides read TGCAGCGCCCATGACAGGGAAGTTTTCTTT.

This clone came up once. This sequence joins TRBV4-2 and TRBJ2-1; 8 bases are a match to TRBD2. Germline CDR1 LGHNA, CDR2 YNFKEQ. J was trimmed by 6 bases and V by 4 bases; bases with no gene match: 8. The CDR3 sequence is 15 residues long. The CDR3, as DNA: TGTGCCAGCAGCCTCTGCAGCGGGAGTGTCAATGAGCAGTTCTTC. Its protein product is CASSLCSGSVNEQFF.

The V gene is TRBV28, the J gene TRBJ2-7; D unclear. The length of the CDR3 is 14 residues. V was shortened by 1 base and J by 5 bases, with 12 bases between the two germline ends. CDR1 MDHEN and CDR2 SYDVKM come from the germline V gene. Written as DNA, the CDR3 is TGTGCCAGCAGTTTATTATCCGGGTTCAACGAGCAGTACTTC. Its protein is CASSLLSGFNEQYF. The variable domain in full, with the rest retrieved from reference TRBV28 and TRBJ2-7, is DVKVTQSSRYLVKRTGEKVFLECVQDMDHENMFWYRQDPGLGLRLIYFSYDVKMKEKGDIPEGYSVSREKKERFSLILESASTNQTSMYLCASSLLSGFNEQYFGPGTRLTVT.

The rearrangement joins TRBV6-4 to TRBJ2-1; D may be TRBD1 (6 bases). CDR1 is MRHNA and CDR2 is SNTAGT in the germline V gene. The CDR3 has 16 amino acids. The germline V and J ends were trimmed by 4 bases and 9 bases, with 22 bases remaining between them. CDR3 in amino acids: CASSAEQEGRGFEQFF. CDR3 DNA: TGTGCCAGCAGTGCGGAGCAAGAGGGCAGGGGATTTGAGCAGTTCTTC.

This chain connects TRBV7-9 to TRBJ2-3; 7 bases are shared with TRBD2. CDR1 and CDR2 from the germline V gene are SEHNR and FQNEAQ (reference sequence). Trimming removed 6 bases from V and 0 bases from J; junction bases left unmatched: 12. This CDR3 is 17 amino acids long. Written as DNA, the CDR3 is TGTGCCAGCAGTTCTCCCTCCGGGACTATCAGCACAGATACGCAGTATTTT. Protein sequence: CASSSPSGTISTDTQYF.